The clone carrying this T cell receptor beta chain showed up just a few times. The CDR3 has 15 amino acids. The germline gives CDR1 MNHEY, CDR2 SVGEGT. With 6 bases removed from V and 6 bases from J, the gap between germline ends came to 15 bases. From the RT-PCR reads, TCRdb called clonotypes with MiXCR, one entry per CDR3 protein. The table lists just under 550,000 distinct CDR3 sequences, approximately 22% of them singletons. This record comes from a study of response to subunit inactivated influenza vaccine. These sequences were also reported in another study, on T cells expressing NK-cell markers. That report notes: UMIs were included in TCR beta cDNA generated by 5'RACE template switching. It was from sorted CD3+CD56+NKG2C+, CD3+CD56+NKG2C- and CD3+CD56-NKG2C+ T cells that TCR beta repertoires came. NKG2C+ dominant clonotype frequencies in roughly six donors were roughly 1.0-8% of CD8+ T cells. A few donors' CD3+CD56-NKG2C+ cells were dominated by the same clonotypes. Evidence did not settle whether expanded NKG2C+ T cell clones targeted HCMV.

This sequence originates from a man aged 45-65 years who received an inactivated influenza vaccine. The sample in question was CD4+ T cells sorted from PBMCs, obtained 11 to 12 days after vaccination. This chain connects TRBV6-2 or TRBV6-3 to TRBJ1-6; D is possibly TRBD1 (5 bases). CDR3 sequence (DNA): TGTGCCAGCAGCCTCGGGACCGGCATTAATTCACCCCTCCACTTT. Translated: CASSLGTGINSPLHF.